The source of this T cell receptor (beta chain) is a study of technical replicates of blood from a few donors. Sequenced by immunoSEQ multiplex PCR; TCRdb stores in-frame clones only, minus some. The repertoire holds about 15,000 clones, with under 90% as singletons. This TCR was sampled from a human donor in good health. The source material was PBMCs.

CDR3 coding DNA: TGCGCCAGCAGCCAAGACCCTGATGAGCAGTTCTTC. It translates to CASSQDPDEQFF. V usage is TRBV4-1 and J usage is TRBJ2-1, with unresolved D. The CDR3 has 12 residues. In germline, CDR1 is MGHRA, CDR2 YSYEKL. Trimming stripped 0 bases from V and 8 bases from J, with 5 bases between.